What follows describes a single T cell receptor (beta chain). The CDR3 sequence is 15 residues long. The data were produced by immunoSEQ multiplex PCR, yet TCRdb's version contains in-frame clones alone and is incomplete. The sample shows around 62,000 clones, roughly 84% of them seen only once. This sample stems from a study of blood T cell repertoires in COVID-19. At the level of the study: Material from acute and convalescent COVID-19 was sourced from the United States, Italy and Spain. T cells, B-cell-depleted T cells, or PBMCs supplied cDNA or gDNA.

This TCR was recovered from a man aged 45-65 years with active COVID-19. The V and J genes are TRBV1 and TRBJ1-5. TRBV1 is marked as a pseudogene. Sequenced sample: peripheral blood. The chain's CDR3 is CTSSQDWAEGQPQHF. The CDR3 nucleotides read TGCACCAGCAGCCAAGATTGGGCCGAGGGTCAGCCCCAGCATTTT.